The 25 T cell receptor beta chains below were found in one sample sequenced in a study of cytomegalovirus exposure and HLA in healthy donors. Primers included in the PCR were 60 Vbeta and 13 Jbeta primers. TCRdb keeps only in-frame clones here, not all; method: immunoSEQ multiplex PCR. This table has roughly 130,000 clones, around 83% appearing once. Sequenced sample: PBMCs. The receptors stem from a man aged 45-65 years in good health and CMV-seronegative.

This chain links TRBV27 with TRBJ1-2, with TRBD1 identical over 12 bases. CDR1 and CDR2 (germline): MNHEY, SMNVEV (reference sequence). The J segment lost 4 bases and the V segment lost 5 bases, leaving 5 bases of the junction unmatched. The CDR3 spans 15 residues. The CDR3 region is CASSTRDRGPYGYTF. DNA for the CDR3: TGTGCCAGCAGTACCAGGGACAGGGGGCCCTATGGCTACACCTTC.

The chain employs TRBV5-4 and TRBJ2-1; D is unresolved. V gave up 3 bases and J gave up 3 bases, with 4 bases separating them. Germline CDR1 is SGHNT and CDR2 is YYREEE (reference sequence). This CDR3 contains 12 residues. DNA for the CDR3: TGTGCCAGCAGCTCCCACTACAATGAGCAGTTCTTC. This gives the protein CASSSHYNEQFF. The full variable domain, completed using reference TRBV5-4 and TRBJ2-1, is ETGVTQSPTHLIKTRGQQVTLRCSSQSGHNTVSWYQQALGQGPQFIFQYYREEENGRGNFPPRFSGLQFPNYSSELNVNALELDDSALYLCASSSHYNEQFFGPGTRLTVL.

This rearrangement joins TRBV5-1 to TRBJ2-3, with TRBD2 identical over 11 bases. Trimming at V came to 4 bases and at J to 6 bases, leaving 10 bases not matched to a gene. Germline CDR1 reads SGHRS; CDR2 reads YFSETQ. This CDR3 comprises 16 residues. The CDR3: CASSPRGSGGADTQYF. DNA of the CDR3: TGCGCCAGCAGCCCAAGGGGTAGCGGGGGGGCTGATACGCAGTATTTT.

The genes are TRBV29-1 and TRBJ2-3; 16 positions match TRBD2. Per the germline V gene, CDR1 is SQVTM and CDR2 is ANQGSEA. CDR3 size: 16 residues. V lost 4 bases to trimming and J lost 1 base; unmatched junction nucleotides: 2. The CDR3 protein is CSVVGTSGGGTDTQYF. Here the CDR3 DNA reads TGCAGCGTTGTGGGGACTAGCGGGGGGGGCACAGATACGCAGTATTTT.

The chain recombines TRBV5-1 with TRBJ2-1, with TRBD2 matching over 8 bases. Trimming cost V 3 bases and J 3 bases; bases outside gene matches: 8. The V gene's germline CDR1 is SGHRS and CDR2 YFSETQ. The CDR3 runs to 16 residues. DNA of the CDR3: TGCGCCAGCAGCTCCAGATTCGCGGGGGGCTACAATGAGCAGTTCTTC. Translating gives CASSSRFAGGYNEQFF.

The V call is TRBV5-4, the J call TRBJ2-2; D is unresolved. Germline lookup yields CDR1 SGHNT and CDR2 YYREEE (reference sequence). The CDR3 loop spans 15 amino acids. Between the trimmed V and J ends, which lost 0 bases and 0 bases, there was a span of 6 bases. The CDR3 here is CASSLDAANTGELFF. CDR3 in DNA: TGTGCCAGCAGCTTGGATGCAGCGAACACCGGGGAGCTGTTTTTT.

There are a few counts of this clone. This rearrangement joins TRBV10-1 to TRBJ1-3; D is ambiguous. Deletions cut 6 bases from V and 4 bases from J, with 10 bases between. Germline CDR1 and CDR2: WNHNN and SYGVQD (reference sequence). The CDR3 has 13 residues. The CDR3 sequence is CASSRTGGNTIYF. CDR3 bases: TGCGCCAGCAGCCGGACGGGAGGAAACACCATATATTTT.

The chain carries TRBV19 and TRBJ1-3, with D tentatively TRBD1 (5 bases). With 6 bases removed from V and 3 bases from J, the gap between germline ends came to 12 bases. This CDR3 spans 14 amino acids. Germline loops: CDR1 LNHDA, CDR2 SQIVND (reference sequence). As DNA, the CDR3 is TGTGCCAGTAGCCCCCCGGACATTGGAAACACCATATATTTT. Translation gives CASSPPDIGNTIYF.

The CDR3 nucleotides read TGTGCCTGGAGTGTACCGGGTAAAGAAGAGACCCAGTACTTC. Amino acids: CAWSVPGKEETQYF. The chain has TRBV30 and TRBJ2-5, with D hard to call. Germline CDR1 is GTSNPN and CDR2 is SVGIG (reference sequence). V gave up 0 bases and J gave up 3 bases, with 11 bases separating them. This CDR3 is built from 14 residues.

The CDR3 is CASSLAGLAGIYNEQFF. CDR3 DNA sequence: TGTGCCAGCAGCTTAGCGGGACTAGCGGGGATTTACAATGAGCAGTTCTTC. V and J are TRBV7-9 and TRBJ2-1, with 13 bases aligning to TRBD2. The CDR3 runs to 17 residues. V shed 0 bases, J shed 4 bases, and the junction held 3 bases outside the gene matches. In germline, CDR1 is SEHNR, CDR2 FQNEAQ (reference sequence).

CDR3 residues: CASSEFQHYEQYF. For the CDR3, the DNA is TGCGCCAGCAGTGAGTTCCAACACTACGAGCAGTACTTC. The rearrangement uses TRBV10-2 and TRBJ2-7; D gene ambiguous. Germline V CDR1 and CDR2: WSHSY, SAAADI. CDR3 length equals 13 residues. V lost 1 base and J 3 bases, leaving 7 bases between the germline ends.

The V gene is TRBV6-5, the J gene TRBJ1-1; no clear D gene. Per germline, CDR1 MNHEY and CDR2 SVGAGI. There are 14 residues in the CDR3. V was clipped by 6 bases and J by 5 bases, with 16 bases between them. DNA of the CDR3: TGTGCCAGCAGACACTCACTAGGGAATACTGAAGCTTTCTTT. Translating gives CASRHSLGNTEAFF.

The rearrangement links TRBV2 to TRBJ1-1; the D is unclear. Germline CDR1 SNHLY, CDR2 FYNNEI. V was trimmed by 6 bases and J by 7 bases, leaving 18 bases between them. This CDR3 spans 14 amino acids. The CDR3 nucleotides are TGTGCCAGCAGAATGGGAGCCGGTACGCTTGAAGCTTTCTTT. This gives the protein CASRMGAGTLEAFF.

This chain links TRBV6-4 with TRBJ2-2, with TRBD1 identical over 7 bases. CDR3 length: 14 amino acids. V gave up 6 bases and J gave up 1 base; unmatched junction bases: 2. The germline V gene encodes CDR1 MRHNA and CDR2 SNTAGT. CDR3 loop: CASSRTGNTGELFF. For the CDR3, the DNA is TGTGCCAGCAGCAGGACAGGGAACACCGGGGAGCTGTTTTTT.

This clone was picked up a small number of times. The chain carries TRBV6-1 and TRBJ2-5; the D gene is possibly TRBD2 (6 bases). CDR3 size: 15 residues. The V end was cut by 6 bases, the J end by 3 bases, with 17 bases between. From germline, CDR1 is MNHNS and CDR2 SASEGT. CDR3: CASSITWGGKETQYF. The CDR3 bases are TGTGCCAGCAGCATAACCTGGGGCGGGAAAGAGACCCAGTACTTC.

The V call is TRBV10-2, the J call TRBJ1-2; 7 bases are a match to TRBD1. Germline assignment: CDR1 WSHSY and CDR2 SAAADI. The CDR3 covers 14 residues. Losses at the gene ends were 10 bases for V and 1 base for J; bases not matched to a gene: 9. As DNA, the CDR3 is TGCGCCACCACTGGGACAGAGTTTAACTATGGCTACACCTTC. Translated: CATTGTEFNYGYTF.

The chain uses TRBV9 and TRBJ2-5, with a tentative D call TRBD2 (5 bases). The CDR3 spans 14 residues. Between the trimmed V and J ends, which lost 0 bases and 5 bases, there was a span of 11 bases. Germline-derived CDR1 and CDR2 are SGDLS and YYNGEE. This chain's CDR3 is CASSVEDSGETQYF. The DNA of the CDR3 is TGTGCCAGCAGCGTAGAAGATTCGGGGGAGACCCAGTACTTC.

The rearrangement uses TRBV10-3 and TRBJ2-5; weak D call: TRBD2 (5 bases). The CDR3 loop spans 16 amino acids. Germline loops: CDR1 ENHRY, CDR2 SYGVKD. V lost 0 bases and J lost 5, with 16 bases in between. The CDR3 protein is CAISESEKGVVETQYF. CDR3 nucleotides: TGTGCCATCAGTGAGTCAGAGAAGGGAGTCGTGGAGACCCAGTACTTC.

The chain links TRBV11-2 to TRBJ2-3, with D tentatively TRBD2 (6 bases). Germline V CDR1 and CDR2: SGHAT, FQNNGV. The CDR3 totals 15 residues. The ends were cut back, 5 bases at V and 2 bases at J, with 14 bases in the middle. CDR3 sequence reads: CASSLEGPYTDTQYF. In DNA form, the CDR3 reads TGTGCCAGCAGCCTGGAGGGACCGTACACAGATACGCAGTATTTT. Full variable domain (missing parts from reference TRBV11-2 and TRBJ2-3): EAGVAQSPRYKIIEKRQSVAFWCNPISGHATLYWYQQILGQGPKLLIQFQNNGVVDDSQLPKDRFSAERLKGVDSTLKIQPAKLEDSAVYLCASSLEGPYTDTQYFGPGTRLTVL.

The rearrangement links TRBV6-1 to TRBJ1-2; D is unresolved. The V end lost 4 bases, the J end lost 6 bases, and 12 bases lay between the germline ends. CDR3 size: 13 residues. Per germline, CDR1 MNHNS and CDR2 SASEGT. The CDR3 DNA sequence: TGTGCCAGCAGTGTCGCCAGGTACAATGGCTACACCTTC. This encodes CASSVARYNGYTF.

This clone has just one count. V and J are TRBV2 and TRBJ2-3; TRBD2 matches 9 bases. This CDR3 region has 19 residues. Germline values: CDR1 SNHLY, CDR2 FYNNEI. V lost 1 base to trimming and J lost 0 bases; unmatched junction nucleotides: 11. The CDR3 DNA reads TGTGCCAGCAGTGAAGAGGGAGTTCTAGCGGGGTCTAGCACAGATACGCAGTATTTT. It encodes CASSEEGVLAGSSTDTQYF.

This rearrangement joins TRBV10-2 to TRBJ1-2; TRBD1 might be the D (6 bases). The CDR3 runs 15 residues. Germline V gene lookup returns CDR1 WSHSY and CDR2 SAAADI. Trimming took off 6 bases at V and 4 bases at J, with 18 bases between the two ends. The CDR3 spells CASRAGGAGGYGYTF. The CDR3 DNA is TGCGCCAGCAGGGCGGGGGGCGCGGGGGGCTATGGCTACACCTTC.

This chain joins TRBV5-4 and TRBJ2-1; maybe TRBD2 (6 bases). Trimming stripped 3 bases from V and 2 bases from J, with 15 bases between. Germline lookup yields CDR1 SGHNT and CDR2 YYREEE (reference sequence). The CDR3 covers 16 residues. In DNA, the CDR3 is TGTGCCAGCAGCTGGGGCTGGAGGGTTACCTACAATGAGCAGTTCTTC. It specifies CASSWGWRVTYNEQFF.

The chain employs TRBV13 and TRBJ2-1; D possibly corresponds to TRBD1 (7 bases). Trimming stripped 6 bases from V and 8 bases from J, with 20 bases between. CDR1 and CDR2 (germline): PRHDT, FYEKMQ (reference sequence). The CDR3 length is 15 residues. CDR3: CASRPETGTFDEQFF. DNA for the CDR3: TGTGCCAGCAGACCTGAGACAGGGACTTTCGATGAGCAGTTCTTC.

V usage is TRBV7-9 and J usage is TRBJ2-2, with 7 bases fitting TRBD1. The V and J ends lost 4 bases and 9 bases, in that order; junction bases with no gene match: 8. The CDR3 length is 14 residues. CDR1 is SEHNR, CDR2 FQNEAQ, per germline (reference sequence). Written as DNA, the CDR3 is TGTGCCAGCAGCTCGGGACAGTCCAACAGGGAGCTGTTTTTT. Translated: CASSSGQSNRELFF.